Below, 9 T cell receptor beta chains from the same sample are listed, as sequenced in a study of CD8 T cells in ankylosing spondylitis. TCRdb re-derived calls from the 5' RACE reads in MiXCR, one entry per CDR3 protein. Among around 770,000 distinct CDR3 sequences listed, 19% were seen once. Whole-study findings and limits: It appeared that ankylosing spondylitis blood was characterized by a TCR beta motif of several highly homologous variants.

Which antigens these TCRs recognize remains unknown. The source material was blood, either unsorted or a sorted T cell fraction (not recorded which). The receptors were sampled from a male donor with ankylosing spondylitis.

The sample holds many counts of this clonotype. This chain connects TRBV29-1 to TRBJ2-3, with 7 bases lining up with TRBD2. The CDR3 has 13 residues. Germline V gene data show CDR1 as SQVTM and CDR2 as ANQGSEA. The V segment lost 6 bases and the J segment 5 bases; nucleotides outside the gene matches: 8. CDR3: CSVSAGVGDTQYF. In nucleotides, the CDR3 is TGCAGCGTCTCTGCGGGGGTGGGAGATACGCAGTATTTT.

This chain uses TRBV28 with TRBJ2-1; possibly TRBD1 or TRBD2 for D (5 bases each). Trimming removed 10 bases from V and 0 bases from J, with 19 bases in between. Germline loops: CDR1 MDHEN, CDR2 SYDVKM. The CDR3 sequence is 16 residues long. CDR3 sequence (DNA): TGTGCCACCTCTCGGGGTGGGGCAAGCTCCTACAATGAGCAGTTCTTC. Translating gives CATSRGGASSYNEQFF.

The V gene is TRBV12-3 or TRBV12-4, the J gene TRBJ1-3; tentative D call: TRBD1 (5 bases). The CDR3 loop spans 14 amino acids. V was shortened by 5 bases and J by 0 bases, with 8 bases between the two germline ends. CDR3 amino acids: CASSTGLSGNTIYF. CDR3 bases: TGTGCCAGCAGTACAGGCCTCTCTGGAAACACCATATATTTT.

This clonotype was detected many times. The V call is TRBV19, the J call TRBJ1-2, with D perhaps matching TRBD1 (5 bases). Trimming took 6 bases from V and 4 from J, leaving 9 bases between them. Germline V lookup: CDR1 LNHDA, CDR2 SQIVND (reference sequence). This CDR3 comprises 12 residues. CDR3 in amino acids: CASRGDGYGYTF. CDR3 bases: TGTGCCAGTAGGGGGGACGGCTATGGCTACACCTTC.

This clonotype was observed a handful of times. The chain carries TRBV4-2 and TRBJ2-2; D is possibly TRBD1 or TRBD2 (5 bases each). The CDR3 has 17 residues. CDR1 is LGHNA, CDR2 YNFKEQ, per germline. The V gene lost 2 bases and the J gene lost 4 bases, with 17 bases spanning the gap. CDR3 loop: CASSQKPPGTSTGELFF. The CDR3 DNA is TGTGCCAGCAGCCAAAAACCCCCCGGGACGTCCACCGGGGAGCTGTTTTTT.

The chain recombines TRBV7-2 with TRBJ2-4, with D possibly being TRBD1 or TRBD2 (6 bases each). Germline CDR1 is SGHTA and CDR2 is FQGNSA. The CDR3 extends over 16 amino acids. Trimming left V 11 bases short and J 1 base short, with 21 bases between. CDR3 bases: TGTGCCTCCAGACTGTCGGGGGCGTCGGCCAAAAACATTCAGTACTTC. It codes for CASRLSGASAKNIQYF. Full variable domain (missing parts from reference TRBV7-2 and TRBJ2-4): GAGVSQSPSNKVTEKGKDVELRCDPISGHTALYWYRQSLGQGLEFLIYFQGNSAPDKSGLPSDRFSAERTGGSVSTLTIQRTQQEDSAVYLCASRLSGASAKNIQYFGAGTRLSVL.

V gene TRBV6-1 combines with J gene TRBJ2-7, with 11 bases that match TRBD2. CDR1 MNHNS and CDR2 SASEGT come from the germline V gene. The V and J ends lost 7 bases and 2 bases, in that order; junction bases with no gene match: 4. This CDR3 contains 14 residues. The CDR3 loop reads CASTGTSGAYEQYF. Written as DNA, the CDR3 is TGTGCCAGCACAGGGACTAGCGGAGCCTACGAGCAGTACTTC.

CDR3 residues: CASSSPGAGGGNEQFF. CDR3 bases: TGTGCCAGCAGTTCCCCAGGGGCGGGAGGGGGCAATGAGCAGTTCTTC. The chain is built from TRBV27 and TRBJ2-1; 9 positions match TRBD2. The CDR3 runs to 16 residues. Trimming at V came to 4 bases and at J to 6 bases, leaving 10 bases not matched to a gene. Germline CDR1 is MNHEY and CDR2 is SMNVEV (reference sequence).

The CDR3 loop reads CASAAAYTDTQYF. CDR3 bases: TGTGCCAGCGCCGCTGCGTACACAGATACGCAGTATTTT. This chain connects TRBV7-9 to TRBJ2-3; D ambiguous. The germline V gene has CDR1 SEHNR and CDR2 FQNEAQ (reference sequence). This CDR3 has 13 amino acids. Between the trimmed V and J ends, which lost 8 bases and 2 bases, there was a span of 11 bases.